The entry below gives a single T cell receptor (beta chain) sequence along with its context. Its antigen is not known. These data are taken from a study of a mutant IDH1 vaccine in newly diagnosed glioma. About the research overall: Antecedent treatment encompassed radiotherapy, temozolomide, or their combination; the majority received both.

Germline V gene lookup returns CDR1 MGHRA and CDR2 YSYEKL. Trimming left V 1 base short and J 0 bases short, with 18 bases between. The CDR3 extends over 18 amino acids. Time point of the sample: week 23, last vaccination. Topical imiquimod accompanied each vaccine dose, which consisted of 300 ug of mutant IDH1 20-mer peptide. This table comes from immunoSEQ multiplex PCR, and its TCRdb copy is limited to in-frame clones, with some not included. The table lists about 11,000 clones, around 89% of them singletons. The chain has TRBV4-1 and TRBJ1-2; the D is unclear. The origin of this receptor is a woman aged 40 to 55 with glioma. Some clones in this sample may be carry-over from other donors' samples. This sample comprised PBMCs, obtained from a glioma patient whose treatment included an IDH1 peptide vaccine. This CDR3 is CASSQAFPAGPTNYGYTF. CDR3 nucleotide sequence: TGCGCCAGCAGCCAAGCCTTCCCGGCCGGCCCAACTAACTATGGCTACACCTTC.